This is a list of T cell receptor beta chains from one sample in a study of chemoradiotherapy in HPV16-positive cancers. Using immunoSEQ multiplex PCR, the repertoire was profiled, and TCRdb retains in-frame clones only, with some absent. The sample includes about 22,000 clones, roughly 92% seen only once; the top ten take under 20%. The sequencing used blood, collected from a patient who underwent chemoradiotherapy. The source is a human donor with HPV-associated anogenital cancer. The CDR3 runs from the conserved cysteine through the conserved F or W.

V gene: TRBV6-5
J gene: TRBJ1-2
CDR3 protein: CASTRVQGGGYTF

V gene: TRBV7-2
J gene: TRBJ1-1
CDR3 protein: CASSLAGGVSTEAFF

V gene: TRBV5-6
J gene: TRBJ2-7
CDR3 protein: CASSRSGTGDDEQYF

V gene: TRBV5-6
J gene: TRBJ2-7
CDR3 protein: CASSSSPRPGRVYEQYF

V gene: TRBV12-5
J gene: TRBJ2-7
CDR3 protein: CASGSWVRGSSYEQYF

V gene: TRBV18
J gene: TRBJ1-1
CDR3 protein: CASSLGLKNTEAFF

V gene: TRBV7-2
J gene: TRBJ2-7
CDR3 protein: CASSFSAQATYEQYF

V gene: TRBV19
J gene: TRBJ2-7
CDR3 protein: CASSIGTGFRYEQYF

V gene: TRBV19
J gene: TRBJ2-7
CDR3 protein: CASSWGGRHYEQYF

V gene: TRBV15
J gene: TRBJ2-3
CDR3 protein: CATSREVAERGLGGTDTQYF

V gene: TRBV28
J gene: TRBJ1-6
CDR3 protein: CASRAGTGGSPLHF

V gene: TRBV29-1
J gene: TRBJ1-1
CDR3 protein: CSVYVNTEAFF

V gene: TRBV6-6
J gene: TRBJ2-1
CDR3 protein: CASKPYSYNEQFF

V gene: TRBV21-1
J gene: TRBJ1-5
CDR3 protein: CASTGGGSNQPQHF

V gene: TRBV7-9
J gene: TRBJ2-2
CDR3 protein: CASSYPLTGTANTGELFF

V gene: TRBV7-2
J gene: TRBJ2-5
CDR3 protein: CASSLSGDQETQYF

V gene: TRBV4-3
J gene: TRBJ2-1
CDR3 protein: CASSQDWGDFSYNEQFF

V gene: TRBV5-1
J gene: TRBJ2-7
CDR3 protein: CASSFRQEAHEQYF

V gene: TRBV7-2
J gene: TRBJ1-1
CDR3 protein: CASSRSPVAFF

V gene: TRBV5-1
J gene: TRBJ2-7
CDR3 protein: CASKGDRGGSQQYF

V gene: TRBV4-3
J gene: TRBJ1-3
CDR3 protein: CASSQHRTGSGNTIYF

V gene: TRBV6-5
J gene: TRBJ2-7
CDR3 protein: CASSYRDRGYEQYF

V gene: TRBV5-4
J gene: TRBJ2-7
CDR3 protein: CASSRGTSGYEQYF

V gene: TRBV4-1
J gene: TRBJ1-1
CDR3 protein: CASSRGASTEAFF

V gene: TRBV11-2
J gene: TRBJ2-5
CDR3 protein: CASSLGGIETQYF

V gene: TRBV9
J gene: TRBJ2-1
CDR3 protein: CASSPGRREIIF

V gene: TRBV19
J gene: TRBJ2-3
CDR3 protein: CASSDGQGRSDTQYF

V gene: TRBV7-8
J gene: TRBJ2-7
CDR3 protein: CASSQKLQGIKESYEQYF

V gene: TRBV6-4
J gene: TRBJ2-7
CDR3 protein: CASSCRTNYEQYF

V gene: TRBV19
J gene: TRBJ1-1
CDR3 protein: CASSAGTPNTEAFF

V gene: TRBV11-3
J gene: TRBJ1-1
CDR3 protein: CASSWGPGNTEAFF

V gene: TRBV28
J gene: TRBJ2-2
CDR3 protein: CASSLSNTGELFF